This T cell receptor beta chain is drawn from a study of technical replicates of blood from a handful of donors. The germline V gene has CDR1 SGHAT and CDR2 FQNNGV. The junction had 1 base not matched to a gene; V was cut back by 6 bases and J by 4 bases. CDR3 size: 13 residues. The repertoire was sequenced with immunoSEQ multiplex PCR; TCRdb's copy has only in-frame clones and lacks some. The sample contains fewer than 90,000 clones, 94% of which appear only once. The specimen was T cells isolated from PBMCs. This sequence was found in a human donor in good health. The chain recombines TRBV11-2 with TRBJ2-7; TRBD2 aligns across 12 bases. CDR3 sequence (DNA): TGTGCCAGCAGGACTAGCGGGAGTTACGAGCAGTACTTC. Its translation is CASRTSGSYEQYF.